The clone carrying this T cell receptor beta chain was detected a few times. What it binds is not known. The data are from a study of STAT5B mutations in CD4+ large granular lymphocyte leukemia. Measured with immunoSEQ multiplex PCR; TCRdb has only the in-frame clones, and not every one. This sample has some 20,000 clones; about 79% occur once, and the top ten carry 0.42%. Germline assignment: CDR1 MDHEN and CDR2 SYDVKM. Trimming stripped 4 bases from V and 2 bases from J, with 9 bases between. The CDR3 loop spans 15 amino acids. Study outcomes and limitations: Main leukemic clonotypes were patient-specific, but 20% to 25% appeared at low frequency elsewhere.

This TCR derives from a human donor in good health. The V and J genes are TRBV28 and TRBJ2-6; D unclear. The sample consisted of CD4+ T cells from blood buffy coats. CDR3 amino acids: CASSSTKAGANVLTF. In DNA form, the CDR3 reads TGTGCCAGCAGTTCGACAAAGGCTGGGGCCAACGTCCTGACTTTC.